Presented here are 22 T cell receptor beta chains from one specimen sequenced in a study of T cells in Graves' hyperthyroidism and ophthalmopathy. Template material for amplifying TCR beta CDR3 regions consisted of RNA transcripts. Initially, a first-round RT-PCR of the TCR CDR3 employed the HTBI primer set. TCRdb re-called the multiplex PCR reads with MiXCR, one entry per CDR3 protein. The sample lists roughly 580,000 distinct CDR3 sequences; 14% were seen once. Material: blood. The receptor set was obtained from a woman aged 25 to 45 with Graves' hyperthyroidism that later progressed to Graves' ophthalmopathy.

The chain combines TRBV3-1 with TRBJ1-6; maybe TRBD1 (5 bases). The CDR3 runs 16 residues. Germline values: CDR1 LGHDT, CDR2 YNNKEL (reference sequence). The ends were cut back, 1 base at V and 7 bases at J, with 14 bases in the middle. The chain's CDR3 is CASSQAGGVGNSPLHF. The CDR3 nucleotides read TGTGCCAGCAGCCAAGCGGGAGGGGTTGGGAATTCACCCCTCCACTTT.

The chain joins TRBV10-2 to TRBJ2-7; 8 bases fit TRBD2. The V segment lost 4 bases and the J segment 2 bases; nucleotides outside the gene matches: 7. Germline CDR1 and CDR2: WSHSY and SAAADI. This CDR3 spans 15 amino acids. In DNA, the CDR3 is TGCGCCAGCAGTGTGGGGTCCGGGAGGGCCTACGAGCAGTACTTC. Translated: CASSVGSGRAYEQYF.

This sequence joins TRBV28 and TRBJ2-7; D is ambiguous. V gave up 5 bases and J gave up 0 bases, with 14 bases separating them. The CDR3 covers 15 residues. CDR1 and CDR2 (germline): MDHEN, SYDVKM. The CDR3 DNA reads TGTGCCAGCAGTCCTCCTACCTCGAGCTCCTACGAGCAGTACTTC. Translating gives CASSPPTSSSYEQYF.

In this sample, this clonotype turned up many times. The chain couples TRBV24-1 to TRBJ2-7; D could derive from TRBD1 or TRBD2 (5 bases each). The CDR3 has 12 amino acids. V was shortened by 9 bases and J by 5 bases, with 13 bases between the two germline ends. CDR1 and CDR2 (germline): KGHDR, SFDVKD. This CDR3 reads CATGTRPDEQYF. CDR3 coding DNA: TGTGCCACCGGGACCCGACCCGACGAGCAGTACTTC.

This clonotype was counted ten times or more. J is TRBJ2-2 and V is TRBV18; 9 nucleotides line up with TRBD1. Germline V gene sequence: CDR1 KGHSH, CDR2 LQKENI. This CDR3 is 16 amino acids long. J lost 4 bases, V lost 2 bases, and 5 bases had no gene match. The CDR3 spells CASSPGTGKLTGELFF. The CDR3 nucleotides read TGTGCCAGCTCACCAGGGACAGGGAAACTCACCGGGGAGCTGTTTTTT.

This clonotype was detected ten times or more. CDR3 region: CAWNPPRASVTGELFF. CDR3 DNA sequence: TGTGCCTGGAACCCCCCCAGGGCTAGCGTCACCGGGGAGCTGTTTTTT. The chain joins TRBV30 to TRBJ2-2; weak D call: TRBD2 (6 bases). V was pared by 4 bases and J by 4 bases, with 19 bases between. Germline CDR1 is GTSNPN and CDR2 is SVGIG (reference sequence). The CDR3 totals 16 residues. Complete variable domain (other parts from reference TRBV30 and TRBJ2-2): SQTIHQWPATLVQPVGSPLSLECTVEGTSNPNLYWYRQAAGRGLQLLFYSVGIGQISSEVPQNLSASRPQDRQFILSSKKLLLSDSGFYLCAWNPPRASVTGELFFGEGSRLTVL.

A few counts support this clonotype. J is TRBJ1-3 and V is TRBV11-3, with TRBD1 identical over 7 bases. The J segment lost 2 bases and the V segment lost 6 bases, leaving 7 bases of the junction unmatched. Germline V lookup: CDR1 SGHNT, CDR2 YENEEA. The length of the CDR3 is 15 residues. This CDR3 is CASSFGDSPGNTIYF. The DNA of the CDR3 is TGTGCCAGCAGTTTCGGGGACAGCCCTGGAAACACCATATATTTT.

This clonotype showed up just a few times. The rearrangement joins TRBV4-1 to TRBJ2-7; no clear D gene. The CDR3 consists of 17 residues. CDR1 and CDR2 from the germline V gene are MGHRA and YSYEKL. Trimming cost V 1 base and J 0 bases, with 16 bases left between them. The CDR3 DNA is TGCGCCAGCAGCCAAGCGCAAATAGGCAGTTACTCCTACGAGCAGTACTTC. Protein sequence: CASSQAQIGSYSYEQYF.

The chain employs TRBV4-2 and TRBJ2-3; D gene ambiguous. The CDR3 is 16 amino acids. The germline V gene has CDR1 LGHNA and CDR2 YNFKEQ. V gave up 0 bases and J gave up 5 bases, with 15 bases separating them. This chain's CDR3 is CASSQDLPALVDTQYF. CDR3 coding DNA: TGTGCCAGCAGCCAAGATCTACCCGCGCTGGTAGATACGCAGTATTTT.

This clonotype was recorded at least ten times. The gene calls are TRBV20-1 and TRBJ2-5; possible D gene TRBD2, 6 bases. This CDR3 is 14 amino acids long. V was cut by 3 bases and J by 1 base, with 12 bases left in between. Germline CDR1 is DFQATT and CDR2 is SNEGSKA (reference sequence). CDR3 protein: CSASGGAGQETQYF. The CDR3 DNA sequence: TGCAGTGCTAGTGGAGGGGCGGGCCAAGAGACCCAGTACTTC.

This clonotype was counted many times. This chain's CDR3 is CASSPLRGLQRELTDTQYF. In DNA, the CDR3 is TGTGCCAGCAGCCCCCTTAGGGGACTACAGCGGGAGCTGACAGATACGCAGTATTTT. The V call is TRBV11-2, the J call TRBJ2-3; 8 positions agree with TRBD2. CDR1 is SGHAT and CDR2 is FQNNGV in the germline V gene. The CDR3 is 19 residues long. The V and J ends lost 5 bases and 3 bases, in that order; junction bases with no gene match: 19.

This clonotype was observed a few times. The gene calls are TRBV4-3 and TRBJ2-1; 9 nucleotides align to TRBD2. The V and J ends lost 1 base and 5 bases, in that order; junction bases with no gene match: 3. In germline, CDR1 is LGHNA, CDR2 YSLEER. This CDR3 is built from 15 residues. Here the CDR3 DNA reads TGCGCCAGCAGCCAAGGGCTAGCGGGGAACAATGAGCAGTTCTTC. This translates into CASSQGLAGNNEQFF.

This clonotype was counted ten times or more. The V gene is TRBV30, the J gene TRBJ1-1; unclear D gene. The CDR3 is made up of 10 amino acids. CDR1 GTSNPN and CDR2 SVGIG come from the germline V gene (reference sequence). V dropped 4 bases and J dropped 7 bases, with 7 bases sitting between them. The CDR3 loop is CAWTRGEAFF. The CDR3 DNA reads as TGTGCCTGGACTCGGGGTGAAGCTTTCTTT.

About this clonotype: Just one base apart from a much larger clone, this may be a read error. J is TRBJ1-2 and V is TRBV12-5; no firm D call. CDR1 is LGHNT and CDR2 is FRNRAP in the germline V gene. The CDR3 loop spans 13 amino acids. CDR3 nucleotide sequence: TGTGTTAGTGGGCGCGAAGCTAACTATGGCTACACCTTC. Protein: CVSGREANYGYTF.

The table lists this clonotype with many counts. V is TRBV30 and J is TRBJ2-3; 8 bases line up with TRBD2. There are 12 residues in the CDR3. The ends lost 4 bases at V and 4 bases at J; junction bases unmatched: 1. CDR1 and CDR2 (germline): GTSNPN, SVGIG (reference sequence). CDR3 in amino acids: CAWTSGPDTQYF. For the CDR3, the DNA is TGTGCCTGGACTAGCGGGCCAGATACGCAGTATTTT.

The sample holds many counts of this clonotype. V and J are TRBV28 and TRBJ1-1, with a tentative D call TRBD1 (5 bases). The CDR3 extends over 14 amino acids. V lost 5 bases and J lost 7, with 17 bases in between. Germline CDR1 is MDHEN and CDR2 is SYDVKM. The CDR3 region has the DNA TGTGCCAGCAGTCCATCGGGACCGATACATGAAGCTTTCTTT. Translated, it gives CASSPSGPIHEAFF.

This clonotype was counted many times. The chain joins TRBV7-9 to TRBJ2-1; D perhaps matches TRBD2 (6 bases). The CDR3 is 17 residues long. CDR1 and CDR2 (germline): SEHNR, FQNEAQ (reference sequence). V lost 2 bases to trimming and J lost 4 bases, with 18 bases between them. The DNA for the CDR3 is TGTGCCAGCAGCTTAACCGGGACTCCGAGTGGGTACAATGAGCAGTTCTTC. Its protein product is CASSLTGTPSGYNEQFF.

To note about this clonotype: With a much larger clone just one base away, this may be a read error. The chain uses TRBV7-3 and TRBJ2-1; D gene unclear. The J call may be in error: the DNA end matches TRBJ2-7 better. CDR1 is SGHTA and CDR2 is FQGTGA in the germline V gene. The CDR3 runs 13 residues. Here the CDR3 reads CASSLVEANEQYF. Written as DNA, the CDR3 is TGTGCCAGCAGCTTGGTAGAAGCGAATGAGCAGTACTTC.

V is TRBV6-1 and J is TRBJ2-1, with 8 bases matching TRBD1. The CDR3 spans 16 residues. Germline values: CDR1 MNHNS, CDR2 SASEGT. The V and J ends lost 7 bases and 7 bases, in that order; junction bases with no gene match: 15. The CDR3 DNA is TGTGCCAGCACGCTGACACAGGGGGGCTATTATAATGAGCAGTTCTTC. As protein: CASTLTQGGYYNEQFF.

The chain's CDR3 is CASSFEGASGVSTDTQYF. In DNA form, the CDR3 reads TGTGCCAGCAGTTTTGAGGGGGCTAGCGGGGTAAGCACAGATACGCAGTATTTT. This chain uses TRBV28 with TRBJ2-3; TRBD2 matches 9 bases. The germline V gene encodes CDR1 MDHEN and CDR2 SYDVKM. V shed 3 bases, J shed 0 bases, and the junction held 10 bases outside the gene matches. CDR3 size: 18 residues.

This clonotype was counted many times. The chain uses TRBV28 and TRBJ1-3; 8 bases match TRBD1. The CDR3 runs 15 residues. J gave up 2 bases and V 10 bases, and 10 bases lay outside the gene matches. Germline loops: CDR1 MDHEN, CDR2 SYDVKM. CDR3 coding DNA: TGTGCCACCAAGACAGGGGCAGAGACTGGAAACACCATATATTTT. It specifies CATKTGAETGNTIYF.

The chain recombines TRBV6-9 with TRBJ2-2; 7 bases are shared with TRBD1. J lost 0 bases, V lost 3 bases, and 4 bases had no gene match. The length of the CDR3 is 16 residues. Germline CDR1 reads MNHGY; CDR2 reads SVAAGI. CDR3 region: CASSYGGTANTGELFF. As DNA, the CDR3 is TGTGCCAGCAGTTACGGTGGGACAGCGAACACCGGGGAGCTGTTTTTT.